The 12 T cell receptor beta chains listed next were all sequenced from one sample in a study of glioma-infiltrating T cells. Using RNA template, CDR3s of TCR alpha and beta were amplified with iRepertoire arm-PCR. TCRdb re-derived calls from the multiplex PCR reads in MiXCR, one entry per CDR3 protein. Here the sample spans under 200,000 distinct CDR3 sequences, around 32% being singletons. The sequencing sample was made of glioma tissue, nonneoplastic brain tissue, or PBMCs (not recorded which). These receptor sequences come from a human donor with low-grade glioma or glioblastoma, undergoing nonglioma brain surgery, or in good health (not recorded which).

This clonotype was picked up many times. The chain recombines TRBV15 with TRBJ1-5; D remains ambiguous. Germline assignment: CDR1 LNHNV and CDR2 YYDKDF (reference sequence). Trimming cost V 1 base and J 10 bases, with 17 bases left between them. The CDR3 covers 15 residues. The CDR3 sequence is CATSRVIPGQSPQHF. The CDR3 nucleotides are TGTGCCACCAGCAGAGTTATCCCCGGCCAGAGTCCCCAGCATTTT.

Worth noting for this clonotype: The conserved phenylalanine or tryptophan is not found at the CDR3 terminus, so this likely reflects a read error. The chain recombines TRBV19 with TRBJ2-7, with D hard to call. The CDR3 extends over 15 amino acids. Looked up from germline, CDR1 is LNHDA and CDR2 is SQIVND (reference sequence). V shed 0 bases and J shed 3 bases, with 12 bases lying between them. CDR3 DNA: TGTGCCAGTAGTATAGAACCAGACAAGGGCTACGAGCAGTACCTC. Its protein is CASSIEPDKGYEQYL.

As to this clonotype: Given a much more abundant clone one base away, this may be a read error. This chain's CDR3 is CSAFSGTGVGESQYF. The CDR3 DNA reads TGCAGTGCTTTTTCCGGGACAGGGGTCGGAGAGAGCCAGTACTTC. This chain uses TRBV20-1 with TRBJ2-5; 10 bases are a match to TRBD1. Germline CDR1 DFQATT, CDR2 SNEGSKA (reference sequence). This CDR3 has 15 amino acids.

This clonotype was found many times. CDR3 sequence: CASSGPGTGPYNEQFF. The CDR3 DNA sequence: TGTGCCAGTAGTGGACCCGGGACAGGACCCTACAATGAGCAGTTCTTC. This rearrangement joins TRBV19 to TRBJ2-1; 8 bases map to TRBD1. V gave up 5 bases and J gave up 2 bases; unmatched junction bases: 8. Germline-derived CDR1 and CDR2 are LNHDA and SQIVND (reference sequence). There are 16 residues in the CDR3.

In the case of this clonotype: An end of the junction differs from the germline gene, which may be a read error. The gene calls are TRBV20-1 and TRBJ2-7; D possibly corresponds to TRBD1 (5 bases). Germline values: CDR1 DFQATT, CDR2 SNEGSKA (reference sequence). The CDR3 consists of 16 residues. CDR3 in DNA: TGCACTGCTTACCATGCGTCGCCAGGGCTTGTAGGCGAGCAGTACTTC. It specifies CTAYHASPGLVGEQYF.

This clonotype was observed a few times. The chain has TRBV4-1 and TRBJ2-7; 10 nucleotides line up with TRBD1. V was pared by 4 bases and J by 2 bases, with 5 bases of the junction left unmatched. The CDR3 sequence is 15 residues long. Looked up from germline, CDR1 is MGHRA and CDR2 is YSYEKL. The CDR3 loop reads CASSLGQGVTYEQYF. The CDR3, as DNA: TGCGCCAGCAGCCTCGGACAGGGGGTAACCTACGAGCAGTACTTC.

This clonotype showed up just a few times. The rearrangement uses TRBV9 and TRBJ2-1; 10 bases map to TRBD2. Unmatched junction bases numbered 9, after V lost 3 bases and J lost 9 bases. Germline V CDR1 and CDR2: SGDLS, YYNGEE. The CDR3 runs 15 residues. The CDR3 sequence is CASSAGLAAGGEQFF. The CDR3 bases are TGTGCCAGCAGCGCTGGACTAGCGGCAGGTGGTGAGCAGTTCTTC.

This clonotype was counted many times. CDR3: CASSSDSANQPQHF. In nucleotides, the CDR3 is TGTGCCAGCAGTTCGGACAGCGCGAATCAGCCCCAGCATTTT. This chain uses TRBV27 with TRBJ1-5; a weak D match, TRBD1 (6 bases). The CDR3 is 14 amino acids. CDR1 MNHEY and CDR2 SMNVEV come from the germline V gene (reference sequence). Trimming left V 4 bases short and J 4 bases short, with 11 bases between.

This clonotype was seen at least ten times. The V gene is TRBV4-1, the J gene TRBJ1-5; the D is unclear. The CDR3 has 15 amino acids. Per the germline V gene, CDR1 is MGHRA and CDR2 is YSYEKL. V lost 1 base, J lost 0 bases, and 7 bases lay in between. The CDR3 sequence: CASSQGHSSNQPQHF. CDR3 nucleotide sequence: TGCGCCAGCAGCCAAGGCCACAGTAGCAATCAGCCCCAGCATTTT.

This clonotype appeared a few times. V usage is TRBV7-9 and J usage is TRBJ1-1, with 7 bases aligning to TRBD1. Germline lookup yields CDR1 SEHNR and CDR2 FQNEAQ (reference sequence). The CDR3 has 15 residues. Unmatched junction bases numbered 7, after V lost 5 bases and J lost 1 base. CDR3 loop: CASSEAGTANTEAFF. For the CDR3, the DNA is TGTGCCAGCAGCGAAGCCGGGACAGCGAACACTGAAGCTTTCTTT. Drawing the rest from reference TRBV7-9 and TRBJ1-1, the complete variable domain is DTGVSQNPRHKITKRGQNVTFRCDPISEHNRLYWYRQTLGQGPEFLTYFQNEAQLEKSRLLSDRFSAERPKGSFSTLEIQRTEQGDSAMYLCASSEAGTANTEAFFGQGTRLTVV.

The genes are TRBV24-1 and TRBJ2-3; 10 bases are shared with TRBD2. Germline CDR1 KGHDR, CDR2 SFDVKD. J lost 4 bases, V lost 4 bases, and 7 bases had no gene match. This CDR3 region has 16 residues. The CDR3 DNA sequence: TGTGCCACCAGTGACTCAAGCGGGAGGGCCTCAGATACGCAGTATTTT. The encoded protein is CATSDSSGRASDTQYF.

CDR3 coding DNA: TGCAGTGCGCTAGCAGCAGGGCAAGAGACCCAGTACTTC. It is translated as CSALAAGQETQYF. The rearrangement uses TRBV20-1 and TRBJ2-5, with D perhaps being TRBD1 or TRBD2 (5 bases each). Between the trimmed V and J ends, which lost 6 bases and 2 bases, there was a span of 13 bases. The CDR3 consists of 13 residues. Germline values: CDR1 DFQATT, CDR2 SNEGSKA (reference sequence).